Listed here are 3 T cell receptor beta chains from one sample, sequenced in a study of cytomegalovirus exposure and HLA in healthy donors. PCR was performed using 60 Vbeta and 13 Jbeta primers. The assay was immunoSEQ multiplex PCR, and TCRdb's table has in-frame clones only and misses some. Among some 150,000 clones listed, 76% were seen once. Specimen: PBMCs. These receptor sequences come from a female donor in good health and CMV-seronegative.

The rearrangement joins TRBV6-5 to TRBJ2-2, with 8 bases identical to TRBD1. There are 16 residues in the CDR3. Germline V gene data show CDR1 as MNHEY and CDR2 as SVGAGI. After removal of 4 bases from V and 3 bases from J, the junction contained 7 bases not matched to a gene. The CDR3 nucleotides are TGTGCCAGCAGTTTCTCGGGACAGGACCACACCGGGGAGCTGTTTTTT. Protein: CASSFSGQDHTGELFF.

The chain has TRBV7-9 and TRBJ2-1, with D perhaps matching TRBD2 (6 bases). V shed 0 bases and J shed 5 bases, with 17 bases lying between them. This CDR3 is 17 amino acids long. CDR1 is SEHNR and CDR2 is FQNEAQ in the germline V gene (reference sequence). The CDR3 sequence: CASSLARGLAHDNEQFF. For the CDR3, the DNA is TGTGCCAGCAGCTTAGCGCGGGGTCTAGCTCACGACAATGAGCAGTTCTTC. The whole variable domain, filled in from reference TRBV7-9 and TRBJ2-1, reads DTGVSQNPRHKITKRGQNVTFRCDPISEHNRLYWYRQTLGQGPEFLTYFQNEAQLEKSRLLSDRFSAERPKGSFSTLEIQRTEQGDSAMYLCASSLARGLAHDNEQFFGPGTRLTVL.

The sample holds a few counts of this clone. The V call is TRBV5-6, the J call TRBJ2-3; D may be TRBD2 (6 bases). Trimming took 2 bases from V and 1 from J, leaving 17 bases between them. This CDR3 has 17 residues. CDR1 and CDR2 from the germline V gene are SGHDT and YYEEEE. The CDR3, as DNA: TGTGCCAGCAGCTTTTGGGGTCGGCGGGGAGGCACAGATACGCAGTATTTT. It specifies CASSFWGRRGGTDTQYF.